This T cell receptor (beta chain) was retrieved from a study of blood T cell repertoires in COVID-19. The cohort comprised adults aged about 18 to 100 years residing in 20 to 30 US areas. Cohorts were assigned according to the clinical history that participants reported. Cohort 3 donors were reported recovered after two negative PCRs, clearance, or symptom resolution. Authors' analysis steps: Researchers report that nucleated cell counts were estimated from reference gene primer amplification. TCRdb keeps only in-frame clones here, not all; method: immunoSEQ multiplex PCR. For V, J and clone size, that table is used; D and trimming come from the DNA. The repertoire includes 270,000 or so clones, roughly nine tenths of them detected once, and less than 3% sits in the top ten. Material for sequencing was PBMCs or T cells enriched from blood (not recorded which). This receptor was taken from a woman under 30 who had recovered from COVID-19.

DNA of the CDR3: TGTGCCAGCAGTGTGACAGGGGATGGCTACACCTTC. Translated, it gives CASSVTGDGYTF. This chain joins TRBV25-1 and TRBJ1-2; 8 bases agree with TRBD1. The J segment lost 6 bases and the V segment lost 4 bases, leaving 1 base of the junction unmatched. In germline, CDR1 is MGHDK, CDR2 SYGVNS. The CDR3 covers 12 residues.